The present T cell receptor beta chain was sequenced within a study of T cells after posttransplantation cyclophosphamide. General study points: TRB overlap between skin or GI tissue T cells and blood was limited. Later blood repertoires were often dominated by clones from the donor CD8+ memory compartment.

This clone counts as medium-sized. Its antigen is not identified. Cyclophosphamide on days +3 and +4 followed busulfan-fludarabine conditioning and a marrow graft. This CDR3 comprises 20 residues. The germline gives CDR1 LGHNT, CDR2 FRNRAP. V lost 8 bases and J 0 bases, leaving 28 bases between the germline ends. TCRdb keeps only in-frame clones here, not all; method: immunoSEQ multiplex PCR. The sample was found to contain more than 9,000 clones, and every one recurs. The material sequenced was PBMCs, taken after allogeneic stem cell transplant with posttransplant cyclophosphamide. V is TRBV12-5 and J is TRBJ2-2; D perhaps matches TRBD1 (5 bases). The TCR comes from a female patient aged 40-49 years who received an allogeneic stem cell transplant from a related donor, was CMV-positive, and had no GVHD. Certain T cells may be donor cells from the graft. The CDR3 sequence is CASRRYEFPYEGANTGELFF. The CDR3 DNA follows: TGTGCTAGTAGGCGGTACGAATTTCCGTACGAAGGGGCGAACACCGGGGAGCTGTTTTTT.